Presented here are 24 T cell receptor beta chains from one specimen sequenced in a study of a mutant IDH1 vaccine in newly diagnosed glioma. Antigens for these TCRs are unknown. Method: immunoSEQ multiplex PCR; TCRdb's copy keeps in-frame clones and lacks some. The data contain 60,000 or so clones, roughly 84% of them singletons. As to time point: week 35, safety follow-up. Mutant IDH1 20-mer peptide, at 300 ug, made up each vaccine dose, with topical imiquimod. The sample in question was PBMCs, obtained from a glioma patient whose treatment included an IDH1 peptide vaccine. These receptor sequences come from a man younger than 40 with glioma.

This rearrangement joins TRBV7-6 to TRBJ1-6, with D perhaps matching TRBD1 (5 bases). The CDR3 sequence is 17 residues long. The germline V gene has CDR1 SGHVS and CDR2 FNYEAQ. V was clipped by 3 bases and J by 0 bases, with 12 bases between them. CDR3 region: CASSLGQRSSYNSPLHF. CDR3 in DNA: TGTGCCAGCAGCTTGGGGCAGCGGAGCTCCTATAATTCACCCCTCCACTTT. Drawing the rest from reference TRBV7-6 and TRBJ1-6, the complete variable domain is GAGVSQSPRYKVTKRGQDVALRCDPISGHVSLYWYRQALGQGPEFLTYFNYEAQQDKSGLPNDRFSAERPEGSISTLTIQRTEQRDSAMYRCASSLGQRSSYNSPLHFGNGTRLTVT.

The chain has TRBV15 and TRBJ2-7, with D possibly being TRBD2 (6 bases). V dropped 4 bases and J dropped 1 base, with 8 bases sitting between them. The CDR3 runs to 13 residues. Germline lookup yields CDR1 LNHNV and CDR2 YYDKDF (reference sequence). The CDR3 DNA sequence: TGTGCCACCAGCACCGGGACTTCCTACGAGCAGTACTTC. Protein sequence: CATSTGTSYEQYF.

The chain carries TRBV19 and TRBJ2-7; TRBD1 matches 7 bases. CDR1 and CDR2 from the germline V gene are LNHDA and SQIVND (reference sequence). Trimming at V came to 5 bases and at J to 0 bases, leaving 4 bases not matched to a gene. This CDR3 comprises 14 residues. The CDR3 reads CASSRSGGSYEQYF. CDR3 bases: TGTGCCAGTAGTCGCTCAGGGGGCTCCTACGAGCAGTACTTC.

The genes are TRBV2 and TRBJ2-2; 8 bases map to TRBD1. The CDR3 extends over 12 amino acids. J was trimmed by 6 bases and V by 6 bases; bases with no gene match: 0. Germline V lookup: CDR1 SNHLY, CDR2 FYNNEI. The CDR3 coding sequence is TGTGCCAGCAGACAGGGGGCCGGGGAGCTGTTTTTT. Translation: CASRQGAGELFF.

This chain connects TRBV6-1 to TRBJ1-2, with D unresolved. The CDR3 consists of 12 residues. V was pared by 2 bases and J by 8 bases, with 9 bases between. Germline loops: CDR1 MNHNS, CDR2 SASEGT. In DNA form, the CDR3 reads TGTGCCAGCAGTGAATCAAGGATGGGCTACACCTTC. This encodes CASSESRMGYTF.

This chain links TRBV30 with TRBJ2-1; D remains unclear. The germline V and J ends were trimmed by 0 bases and 10 bases, with 10 bases remaining between them. The germline CDR1 and CDR2 sequences are GTSNPN and SVGIG (reference sequence). This CDR3 contains 12 residues. The chain's CDR3 is CAWSVGKGEQFF. The DNA for the CDR3 is TGTGCCTGGAGTGTAGGAAAAGGGGAGCAGTTCTTC.

The chain recombines TRBV9 with TRBJ2-7; 11 nucleotides agree with TRBD2. V lost 4 bases, J lost 1 base, and 7 bases stayed unmatched. The CDR3 covers 16 residues. Per germline, CDR1 SGDLS and CDR2 YYNGEE. DNA of the CDR3: TGTGCCAGCAGCAGTACGACTAGCGGGAAGTCCTACGAGCAGTACTTC. This translates into CASSSTTSGKSYEQYF.

This clone was observed a few times. The V gene is TRBV30, the J gene TRBJ1-4, with D unresolved. Trimming cost V 2 bases and J 8 bases, with 9 bases left between them. The CDR3 is 12 residues long. Germline V lookup: CDR1 GTSNPN, CDR2 SVGIG (reference sequence). DNA of the CDR3: TGTGCCTGGAGTTGGGGAGACGAAAAACTGTTTTTT. This translates into CAWSWGDEKLFF. The variable domain in full, completed from reference TRBV30 and TRBJ1-4, reads SQTIHQWPATLVQPVGSPLSLECTVEGTSNPNLYWYRQAAGRGLQLLFYSVGIGQISSEVPQNLSASRPQDRQFILSSKKLLLSDSGFYLCAWSWGDEKLFFGSGTQLSVL.

V and J are TRBV7-9 and TRBJ1-2, with TRBD1 as a possible D gene (6 bases). CDR1 and CDR2 (germline): SEHNR, FQNEAQ (reference sequence). The CDR3 loop spans 14 amino acids. V lost 5 bases, J lost 2 bases, and 12 bases lay in between. CDR3 bases: TGTGCCAGCAGCCCTGGGGGCAGCAACTATGGCTACACCTTC. Translation: CASSPGGSNYGYTF.

The chain employs TRBV11-2 and TRBJ2-2, with D possibly matching TRBD1 (6 bases). V lost 2 bases and J lost 5, with 18 bases in between. This CDR3 spans 17 amino acids. Germline CDR1 SGHAT, CDR2 FQNNGV. The CDR3 coding sequence is TGTGCCAGCAGCTTAAATGGTATTGGCAGGGGAACCGGGGAGCTGTTTTTT. Protein sequence: CASSLNGIGRGTGELFF.

This chain joins TRBV25-1 and TRBJ2-5; TRBD1 matches at 7 bases. The J call may be faulty, since TRBJ2-7 better matches the DNA end. The CDR3 covers 12 residues. The germline V gene encodes CDR1 MGHDK and CDR2 SYGVNS. The CDR3 loop is CASSGDSYEQYF. The CDR3 nucleotides are TGTGCCAGCTCCGGGGACAGCTACGAGCAGTACTTC.

The chain links TRBV28 to TRBJ1-2; D gene uncertain. V was pared by 5 bases and J by 8 bases, with 18 bases between. The CDR3 runs 14 residues. CDR1 is MDHEN, CDR2 SYDVKM, per germline. The CDR3 nucleotides read TGTGCCAGCAGTCTCACCGGGAGGGCGGGAGGCTACACCTTC. It yields the protein CASSLTGRAGGYTF.

The CDR3 nucleotides are TGTGCCAGCTCACCGGACTGGACAGGGGCCTCTGGCTACACCTTC. Translating gives CASSPDWTGASGYTF. The chain links TRBV18 to TRBJ1-2; 9 nucleotides agree with TRBD1. Germline-derived CDR1 and CDR2 are KGHSH and LQKENI. Trimming cost V 3 bases and J 7 bases; bases outside gene matches: 9. This CDR3 region has 15 residues.

The chain is built from TRBV18 and TRBJ2-3; no clear D. Per the germline V gene, CDR1 is KGHSH and CDR2 is LQKENI. The CDR3 totals 16 residues. Trimming took off 3 bases at V and 3 bases at J, with 16 bases between the two ends. The CDR3 DNA is TGTGCCAGCTCACCCACCCGTAGTTGGATGACAGATACGCAGTATTTT. Encoded protein: CASSPTRSWMTDTQYF.

This clone has a handful of counts. This chain uses TRBV6-5 with TRBJ2-6; D is tentatively TRBD1 or TRBD2 (5 bases each). The germline gives CDR1 MNHEY, CDR2 SVGAGI. V lost 2 bases to trimming and J lost 3 bases, with 8 bases between them. The CDR3 is 15 residues long. CDR3 sequence: CASSYGGDGANVLTF. CDR3 DNA: TGTGCCAGCAGTTACGGGGGTGATGGGGCCAACGTCCTGACTTTC.

The CDR3 loop is CASRPDVGAYEQYF. DNA for the CDR3: TGTGCCAGCAGGCCGGATGTGGGAGCCTACGAGCAGTACTTC. The rearrangement uses TRBV2 and TRBJ2-7; maybe TRBD2 (5 bases). V was trimmed by 6 bases and J by 2 bases, leaving 14 bases between them. The CDR3 runs 14 residues. CDR1 SNHLY and CDR2 FYNNEI come from the germline V gene.

The chain uses TRBV6-1 and TRBJ1-5, with a weak D call TRBD1 (6 bases). CDR1 and CDR2 (germline): MNHNS, SASEGT. The V gene lost 8 bases and the J gene lost 4 bases, with 12 bases spanning the gap. This CDR3 has 13 amino acids. CDR3: CASGGQSNQPQHF. The CDR3 DNA sequence: TGTGCCAGCGGAGGACAGAGTAATCAGCCCCAGCATTTT.

The chain links TRBV5-4 to TRBJ2-1; 9 nucleotides agree with TRBD2. V was clipped by 5 bases and J by 2 bases; unmatched bases: 11. Germline values: CDR1 SGHNT, CDR2 YYREEE (reference sequence). The CDR3 runs to 17 residues. CDR3 region: CASSLILAGLAYNEQFF. In DNA, the CDR3 is TGTGCCAGCAGTTTGATCCTAGCGGGACTAGCCTACAATGAGCAGTTCTTC.

The chain is built from TRBV25-1 and TRBJ1-4; D is ambiguous. Germline CDR1 and CDR2: MGHDK and SYGVNS. The CDR3 length is 14 residues. The germline V and J ends were trimmed by 4 bases and 7 bases, with 13 bases remaining between them. CDR3 amino acids: CASSARPTAEKLFF. CDR3 sequence (DNA): TGTGCCAGCAGTGCACGGCCAACAGCTGAAAAACTGTTTTTT. Combining the CDR3 with reference TRBV25-1 and TRBJ1-4 gives the whole variable domain EADIYQTPRYLVIGTGKKITLECSQTMGHDKMYWYQQDPGMELHLIHYSYGVNSTEKGDLSSESTVSRIRTEHFPLTLESARPSHTSQYLCASSARPTAEKLFFGSGTQLSVL.

A few counts support this clone. The V call is TRBV7-9, the J call TRBJ1-5; TRBD1 matches 8 bases. Losses at the gene ends were 1 base for V and 4 bases for J; bases not matched to a gene: 6. CDR1 and CDR2 from the germline V gene are SEHNR and FQNEAQ (reference sequence). The CDR3 loop spans 16 amino acids. CDR3 coding DNA: TGTGCCAGCAGCTTAGACGGACAGGGCGAAAATCAGCCCCAGCATTTT. Translation: CASSLDGQGENQPQHF.

There are a few counts of this clone. The chain couples TRBV7-9 to TRBJ1-4; a possible D gene is TRBD1 (6 bases). V was cut by 2 bases and J by 6 bases, with 10 bases left in between. Germline lookup yields CDR1 SEHNR and CDR2 FQNEAQ (reference sequence). This CDR3 is built from 14 residues. The CDR3 region has the DNA TGTGCCAGCAGCTTAACGGCAGGGGATGAAAAACTGTTTTTT. Protein: CASSLTAGDEKLFF.

This clone is a singleton in its sample. The V and J genes are TRBV28 and TRBJ2-3; 7 bases line up with TRBD2. This CDR3 contains 11 residues. J lost 15 bases, V lost 8 bases, and 11 bases had no gene match. The germline gives CDR1 MDHEN, CDR2 SYDVKM. For the CDR3, the DNA is TGTGCCAGCTCCCTAGGGAGGACTAGATATTTT. This codes for CASSLGRTRYF.

The chain joins TRBV18 to TRBJ1-1; D remains ambiguous. Germline-derived CDR1 and CDR2 are KGHSH and LQKENI. The CDR3 runs to 14 residues. V was clipped by 3 bases and J by 1 base, with 9 bases between them. The CDR3 region has the DNA TGTGCCAGCTCACCGTGGTGGGGGAACACTGAAGCTTTCTTT. Translated, it gives CASSPWWGNTEAFF.

The chain employs TRBV27 and TRBJ2-6; D is uncertain. Trimming pared 5 bases from V and 2 bases from J, leaving 7 bases between. The CDR3 consists of 14 residues. CDR1 MNHEY and CDR2 SMNVEV come from the germline V gene (reference sequence). The CDR3 protein is CASSPFPGANVLTF. The CDR3 coding sequence is TGTGCCAGCAGTCCATTTCCTGGGGCCAACGTCCTGACTTTC.